This is a list of T cell receptor beta chains from one sample in a study of cytomegalovirus exposure and HLA in healthy donors. The repertoire was sequenced with immunoSEQ multiplex PCR; TCRdb's copy has only in-frame clones and lacks some. The table has some 120,000 clones, 75% to 85% seen once. The sequenced sample was PBMCs. The receptors were gathered from a male donor in good health and CMV-seropositive. Each CDR3 is given with its conserved first and last residue. The D gene is left open where the match is weak. The size of a clone is reported for some rows only, either as once, few or many, or as a class for expanded clones.

V: TRBV25-1
size: .
J: TRBJ2-1
D: TRBD2
DNA: TGTGCCAGCAGTGACCAACCCCTAGCGGGAGACGATGAGCAGTTCTTC
CDR3: CASSDQPLAGDDEQFF

V: TRBV15
size: once
J: TRBJ1-5
D: .
DNA: TGTGCCACCAGCAGAGTCCCCGGGGTCACGCAGCCCCAGCATTTT
CDR3: CATSRVPGVTQPQHF

V: TRBV7-2
size: .
J: TRBJ2-7
D: TRBD2
DNA: TGTGCCAGCAGCTCTAGACTAGCGGGAGCCCACGAGCAGTACTTC
CDR3: CASSSRLAGAHEQYF

V: TRBV6-5
size: .
J: TRBJ2-1
D: TRBD2
DNA: TGTGCCAGCAGTTACTCGGGACTAGAATACAATGAGCAGTTCTTC
CDR3: CASSYSGLEYNEQFF

V: TRBV28
size: .
J: TRBJ1-2
D: .
DNA: TGTGCCAGCAGTGCCGGAGGACAGCTCAACTATGGCTACACCTTC
CDR3: CASSAGGQLNYGYTF

V: TRBV19
size: .
J: TRBJ1-5
D: .
DNA: TGTGCCAGTAGTGCCCGAGGGAGGGGGAGCAATCAGCCCCAGCATTTT
CDR3: CASSARGRGSNQPQHF

V: TRBV7-7
size: .
J: TRBJ2-7
D: .
DNA: TGTGCTAGCAGCCCCGGCCAGGGCCCCTACGAGCAGTACTTC
CDR3: CASSPGQGPYEQYF

V: TRBV19
size: few
J: TRBJ2-1
D: TRBD1
DNA: TGTGCCAGCAGACAGGGGTACAATGAGCAGTTCTTC
CDR3: CASRQGYNEQFF

V: TRBV27
size: once
J: TRBJ1-1
D: .
DNA: TGTGCCAGCAGTTTTGGGGAGGTCGCTGAAGCTTTCTTT
CDR3: CASSFGEVAEAFF

V: TRBV7-2
size: .
J: TRBJ1-4
D: TRBD1
DNA: TGTGCCAGCAGCTTACAGGGGGTAAGCGGGCTGTTTTTT
CDR3: CASSLQGVSGLFF

V: TRBV28
size: .
J: TRBJ2-7
D: TRBD2
DNA: TGTGCCAGCAGGCTAGCGGGAGGGCCTCCCTACGAGCAGTACTTC
CDR3: CASRLAGGPPYEQYF

V: TRBV7-3
size: .
J: TRBJ2-5
D: TRBD2
DNA: TGTGCCAGCAGCTTTTCCGGACTAGGCCAAGAGACCCAGTACTTC
CDR3: CASSFSGLGQETQYF

V: TRBV28
size: .
J: TRBJ1-5
D: .
DNA: TGTGCCAGCAGTTTATCGGCAGGTCATCGCACCCAGCATTTT
CDR3: CASSLSAGHRTQHF

V: TRBV15
size: .
J: TRBJ2-5
D: TRBD2
DNA: TGTGCCACCAGCAGAGATCCTTTACTAGCGGGATACCAAGAGACCCAGTACTTC
CDR3: CATSRDPLLAGYQETQYF

V: TRBV19
size: once
J: TRBJ2-7
D: TRBD2
DNA: TGTGCCAGTAGTACTTTGCGGGAGTTATACGAGCAGTACTTC
CDR3: CASSTLRELYEQYF

V: TRBV7-8
size: .
J: TRBJ2-7
D: TRBD2
DNA: TGTGCCAGCAGCTTGACGTCCGGGACTAGCGCCTACGAGCAGTACTTC
CDR3: CASSLTSGTSAYEQYF

V: TRBV27
size: .
J: TRBJ1-2
D: TRBD1
DNA: TGTGCCAGCAGTTTATTTGCAGGGGGCGCCTACACCTTC
CDR3: CASSLFAGGAYTF

V: TRBV18
size: .
J: TRBJ2-1
D: TRBD2
DNA: TGTGCCAGCTCACCGTCGGGTGGGAGGGCCTACAATGAGCAGTTCTTC
CDR3: CASSPSGGRAYNEQFF

V: TRBV5-1
size: few
J: TRBJ2-3
D: TRBD2
DNA: TGCGCCAGCAGGGCCGGGACTAGCGTGTCTTGGCAGTATTTT
CDR3: CASRAGTSVSWQYF

V: TRBV19
size: .
J: TRBJ1-5
D: TRBD1
DNA: TGTGCCAGTAGTCCCGGGACAGGGGCCCGTAATCAGCCCCAGCATTTT
CDR3: CASSPGTGARNQPQHF

V: TRBV9
size: .
J: TRBJ2-7
D: .
DNA: TGTGCCAGCAGCGTAGGGCCAGGGGTTTCCTACGAGCAGTACTTC
CDR3: CASSVGPGVSYEQYF

V: TRBV7-6
size: many
J: TRBJ2-7
D: TRBD1
DNA: TGTGCCAGCAGTCTCGGACCAGGGGGCTACGAGCAGTACTTC
CDR3: CASSLGPGGYEQYF

V: TRBV14
size: .
J: TRBJ2-7
D: TRBD2
DNA: TGTGCCAGCAGCCAACTAGCGGGAGAAGGCGAGCAGTACTTC
CDR3: CASSQLAGEGEQYF

V: TRBV7-2
size: .
J: TRBJ2-1
D: .
DNA: TGTGCCAGCAGCCGCCTGACGGAGGTCAGTAATAAGCAGTTCTTC
CDR3: CASSRLTEVSNKQFF

V: TRBV6-5
size: .
J: TRBJ2-7
D: TRBD1
DNA: TGTGCCAGCAGACAGGGGGACACGTTATCGTGGGAGCAGTACTTC
CDR3: CASRQGDTLSWEQYF

V: TRBV19
size: .
J: TRBJ2-7
D: .
DNA: TGTGCCAGTAGTATAGGGGGGCAGAAAGACTACGAGCAGTACTTC
CDR3: CASSIGGQKDYEQYF

V: TRBV27
size: .
J: TRBJ2-7
D: .
DNA: TGTGCCAGCAGCCAGGTCGACGGGGCCTACGAGCAGTACTTC
CDR3: CASSQVDGAYEQYF

V: TRBV20-1
size: .
J: TRBJ2-5
D: .
DNA: TGCAGCCCCTTGGGGGGAGAGACCCAGTACTTC
CDR3: CSPLGGETQYF

V: TRBV5-1
size: .
J: TRBJ2-1
D: .
DNA: TGCGCCAGCAGCCCGGACATGGTTTCAAACTCCTACAATGAGCAGTTCTTC
CDR3: CASSPDMVSNSYNEQFF

V: TRBV28
size: few
J: TRBJ2-1
D: TRBD2
DNA: TGTGCCAGCAGTTTCCCCAGACTAGCGGGGGATTACAATGAGCAGTTCTTC
CDR3: CASSFPRLAGDYNEQFF

V: TRBV19
size: .
J: TRBJ2-2
D: TRBD1
DNA: TGTGCCAGTAGCCAAGACAGGGCCCCCACCGGGGAGCTGTTTTTT
CDR3: CASSQDRAPTGELFF

V: TRBV29-1
size: once
J: TRBJ2-1
D: .
DNA: TGCAGCGTTGGCGAGGGCGGAGCTTCCTCCTACAATGAGCAGTTCTTC
CDR3: CSVGEGGASSYNEQFF

V: TRBV27
size: .
J: TRBJ2-1
D: .
DNA: TGTGCCAGCAGTGCGGTAGAGGAGGTCAATGAGCAGTTCTTC
CDR3: CASSAVEEVNEQFF

V: TRBV19
size: .
J: TRBJ2-1
D: TRBD1
DNA: TGTGCCAGTAGTATGACCCCCCTGGGACAGGGTTACAATGAGCAGTTCTTC
CDR3: CASSMTPLGQGYNEQFF

V: TRBV27
size: .
J: TRBJ2-1
D: .
DNA: TGTGCCAGCAGTGTAACTCCGGGTGAGCAGTTCTTC
CDR3: CASSVTPGEQFF

V: TRBV6-5
size: .
J: TRBJ1-5
D: .
DNA: TGTGCCAGCCGACCCGTCGACAGCTACAATCAGCCCCAGCATTTT
CDR3: CASRPVDSYNQPQHF

V: TRBV19
size: .
J: TRBJ1-2
D: .
DNA: TGTGCCAGTAGAGCAGGATCCGCGAGACCCACCTATGGCTACACCTTC
CDR3: CASRAGSARPTYGYTF

V: TRBV9
size: .
J: TRBJ2-2
D: TRBD2
DNA: TGTGCCAGCAGCGTAGCTACCGGTAAAGGACTAGCGGGAGGCCCGAACACCGGGGAGCTGTTTTTT
CDR3: CASSVATGKGLAGGPNTGELFF

V: TRBV9
size: .
J: TRBJ1-1
D: TRBD1
DNA: TGTGCCAGCAGCCGGGACAGCCGGAACACTGAAGCTTTCTTT
CDR3: CASSRDSRNTEAFF

V: TRBV28
size: .
J: TRBJ2-7
D: .
DNA: TGTGCCAGCCTCCCCGGCGGCATGGCATCCTACGAGCAGTACTTC
CDR3: CASLPGGMASYEQYF

V: TRBV20-1
size: .
J: TRBJ2-3
D: .
DNA: TGCAGTGCGATTCAACTAGTAGCGCAGTATTTT
CDR3: CSAIQLVAQYF

V: TRBV28
size: .
J: TRBJ2-7
D: TRBD2
DNA: TGTGCCAGCAGTTTCCGGGCGGGGGTCTACGAGCAGTACTTC
CDR3: CASSFRAGVYEQYF

V: TRBV28
size: .
J: TRBJ2-1
D: TRBD2
DNA: TGTGCCAGCAGTTTCGGTGGGACTAGCGGGCCCAATGAGCAGTTCTTC
CDR3: CASSFGGTSGPNEQFF

V: TRBV7-2
size: .
J: TRBJ2-7
D: TRBD2
DNA: TGTGCCAGCAGCCGCCGACTAGCGGGAGTGAGTGAGCAGTACTTC
CDR3: CASSRRLAGVSEQYF